Listed here are 5 T cell receptor beta chains from one sample, sequenced in a study of control samples from healthy donors and cancer patients. Generated by immunoSEQ multiplex PCR, the TCRdb table keeps only in-frame clones and is missing some. Counted here are more than 100,000 clones, around 89% occurring once; the ten biggest clones make up 3.4%. Sequenced: blood. Receptors were obtained from a man between 40 and 49 years old in good health.

The genes are TRBV30 and TRBJ1-1; no reliable D call. Germline V CDR1 and CDR2: GTSNPN, SVGIG (reference sequence). The CDR3 runs to 10 residues. Trimming removed 6 bases at V and 0 bases at J, with 2 bases between. The CDR3 here is CACLNTEAFF. The CDR3 nucleotides read TGTGCCTGTCTGAACACTGAAGCTTTCTTT.

The rearrangement uses TRBV12-5 and TRBJ2-7, with 8 bases aligning to TRBD1. There are 14 residues in the CDR3. CDR1 is LGHNT, CDR2 FRNRAP, per germline. After removal of 6 bases from V and 5 bases from J, the junction contained 9 bases not matched to a gene. CDR3 loop: CASGRGQGRDEQYF. CDR3 DNA: TGTGCTAGTGGCCGAGGACAGGGAAGGGACGAGCAGTACTTC.

The chain uses TRBV19 and TRBJ2-7, with D perhaps matching TRBD1 or TRBD2 (5 bases each). Germline V lookup: CDR1 LNHDA, CDR2 SQIVND (reference sequence). Trimming took 4 bases from V and 6 from J, leaving 19 bases between them. The CDR3 has 15 amino acids. CDR3 DNA sequence: TGTGCCAGTAGTAGAGGAGGCTCCCAGGGTGGCGAGCAGTACTTC. It yields the protein CASSRGGSQGGEQYF.

V is TRBV7-9 and J is TRBJ1-5; D is unresolved. The V gene's germline CDR1 is SEHNR and CDR2 FQNEAQ (reference sequence). The CDR3 covers 14 residues. Trimming stripped 5 bases from V and 0 bases from J, with 8 bases between. The CDR3 DNA follows: TGTGCCAGCAGCCGAGGGTCTAGCAATCAGCCCCAGCATTTT. Translated: CASSRGSSNQPQHF. Full variable domain (missing parts from reference TRBV7-9 and TRBJ1-5): DTGVSQNPRHKITKRGQNVTFRCDPISEHNRLYWYRQTLGQGPEFLTYFQNEAQLEKSRLLSDRFSAERPKGSFSTLEIQRTEQGDSAMYLCASSRGSSNQPQHFGDGTRLSIL.

The V and J genes are TRBV11-2 and TRBJ1-1; D ambiguous. Germline V gives CDR1 SGHAT, CDR2 FQNNGV. The CDR3 is made up of 12 amino acids. Trimming took 1 base from V and 4 from J, leaving 4 bases between them. The CDR3 DNA reads as TGTGCCAGCAGCTTAGTAAGCACTGAAGCTTTCTTT. This codes for CASSLVSTEAFF. The full variable domain, completed using reference TRBV11-2 and TRBJ1-1, is EAGVAQSPRYKIIEKRQSVAFWCNPISGHATLYWYQQILGQGPKLLIQFQNNGVVDDSQLPKDRFSAERLKGVDSTLKIQPAKLEDSAVYLCASSLVSTEAFFGQGTRLTVV.